The T cell receptor beta chain described here comes from a study of blood T cell repertoires in COVID-19. CDR1 and CDR2 from the germline V gene are KGHSH and LQKENI. The CDR3 is made up of 16 amino acids. The V end was cut by 2 bases, the J end by 7 bases, with 17 bases between. Sequencing used immunoSEQ multiplex PCR; TCRdb keeps in-frame clones, though not all of them. The repertoire consists of about 280,000 clones, with around 88% occurring once and the leading ten covering about an eighth. This sequence joins TRBV18 and TRBJ2-2, with D perhaps TRBD2 (5 bases). The receptor comes from a woman aged 70 to 79 with COVID-19, enrolled during active disease. Sequenced sample: peripheral blood. CDR3 sequence: CASSPVGQFGGGELFF. The CDR3 nucleotides read TGTGCCAGCTCACCAGTTGGGCAATTCGGAGGCGGGGAGCTGTTTTTT.